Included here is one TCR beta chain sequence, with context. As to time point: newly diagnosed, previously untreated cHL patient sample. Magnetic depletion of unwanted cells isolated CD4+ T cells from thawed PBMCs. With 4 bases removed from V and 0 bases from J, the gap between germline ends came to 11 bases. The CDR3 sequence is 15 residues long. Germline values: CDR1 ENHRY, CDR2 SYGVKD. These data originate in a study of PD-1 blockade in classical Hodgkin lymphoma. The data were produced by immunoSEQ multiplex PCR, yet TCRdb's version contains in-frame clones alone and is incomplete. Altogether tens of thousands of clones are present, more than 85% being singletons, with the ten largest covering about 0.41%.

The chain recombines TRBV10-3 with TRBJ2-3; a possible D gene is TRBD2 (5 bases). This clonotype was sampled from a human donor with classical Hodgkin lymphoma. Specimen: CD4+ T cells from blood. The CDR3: CAISGQRRSTDTQYF. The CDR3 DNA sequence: TGTGCCATCAGTGGCCAGCGGCGGAGCACAGATACGCAGTATTTT.